The 29 T cell receptor beta chains in this list originate from one sample, sequenced in a study of CD8+ T cells in alopecia areata. RNA was isolated and reverse transcribed to cDNA, the sequencing template. TCRdb's copy holds only in-frame clones and misses some; the assay was immunoSEQ multiplex PCR. This sample carries about 120,000 clones, approximately 60% of them seen once, and the ten largest clones take around 3%. The sequencing sample was made of CD4+ T cells sorted from blood. These receptors all stem from a human donor in good health.

The chain is built from TRBV30 and TRBJ2-5, with D possibly being TRBD2 (7 bases). CDR3 length equals 11 residues. V was clipped by 8 bases and J by 5 bases, with 12 bases between them. Germline CDR1 is GTSNPN and CDR2 is SVGIG (reference sequence). The CDR3 region is CARGGQETQYF. Here the CDR3 DNA reads TGTGCCAGGGGGGGGCAGGAGACCCAGTACTTC.

The sample holds a few counts of this clone. This sequence joins TRBV2 and TRBJ2-7; perhaps D is TRBD1 or TRBD2 (6 bases each). CDR3 length: 14 residues. The germline gives CDR1 SNHLY, CDR2 FYNNEI. Deletions cut 7 bases from V and 6 bases from J, with 19 bases between. This CDR3 is CASTRRGVLSEQYF. CDR3 DNA sequence: TGTGCCAGCACCCGAAGGGGGGTACTTAGCGAGCAGTACTTC.

V is TRBV29-1 and J is TRBJ2-1; TRBD2 matches 10 bases. Germline V gives CDR1 SQVTM, CDR2 ANQGSEA. The CDR3 consists of 14 residues. Unmatched junction bases numbered 8, after V lost 2 bases and J lost 10 bases. For the CDR3, the DNA is TGCAGCGTTGAAAGGCTAGCGGGGGTTGGGGAGCAGTTCTTC. Its protein is CSVERLAGVGEQFF.

The chain is built from TRBV12-5 and TRBJ1-6; D gene unclear. Per germline, CDR1 LGHNT and CDR2 FRNRAP. V was trimmed by 1 base and J by 6 bases, leaving 10 bases between them. The CDR3 has 15 residues. CDR3 nucleotide sequence: TGTGCTAGTGGTTTGGACACCAGGCGTAATTCACCCCTCCACTTT. This codes for CASGLDTRRNSPLHF.

This clone was recorded only once. V and J are TRBV28 and TRBJ1-1, with D unresolved. The germline V and J ends were trimmed by 7 bases and 9 bases, with 15 bases remaining between them. The CDR3 consists of 12 residues. Germline CDR1 and CDR2: MDHEN and SYDVKM. The CDR3 coding sequence is TGTGCCAGCACCAGTTCCTGGAATAAAGCTTTCTTT. Encoded protein: CASTSSWNKAFF.

The CDR3 DNA is TGTGCCGCGGCCGGTCAGGGGGCCTACGAGCAGTACTTC. Its translation: CAAAGQGAYEQYF. The chain has TRBV6-6 and TRBJ2-7, with 7 bases aligning to TRBD1. In germline, CDR1 is MNHNY, CDR2 SVGAGI (reference sequence). V was pared by 11 bases and J by 2 bases, with 9 bases of the junction left unmatched. This CDR3 has 13 residues.

The rearrangement joins TRBV9 to TRBJ1-6, with 7 nucleotides matching TRBD1. The CDR3 is 14 residues long. V shed 1 base, J shed 9 bases, and the junction held 4 bases outside the gene matches. Looked up from germline, CDR1 is SGDLS and CDR2 is YYNGEE. The CDR3 DNA reads TGTGCCAGCAGCGTAACCCAGGGGGGTTCACCCCTCCACTTT. Its translation is CASSVTQGGSPLHF.

This clone was counted between two and nine times. The genes are TRBV25-1 and TRBJ1-6; possible D gene TRBD1, 6 bases. The germline CDR1 and CDR2 sequences are MGHDK and SYGVNS. Trimming removed 5 bases at V and 10 bases at J, with 15 bases between. The CDR3 covers 14 residues. The CDR3 loop is CASSRQALESPLHF. CDR3 DNA: TGTGCCAGCAGTCGACAGGCCCTCGAATCACCCCTCCACTTT.

The chain is built from TRBV11-2 and TRBJ1-1; 7 nucleotides align to TRBD1. CDR1 SGHAT and CDR2 FQNNGV come from the germline V gene. V trimming: 5 bases; J trimming: 5 bases; junction bases outside the gene matches: 5. The length of the CDR3 is 13 residues. CDR3 residues: CASSGAQGTEAFF. The CDR3 region has the DNA TGTGCCAGCAGCGGAGCACAGGGGACTGAAGCTTTCTTT.

This chain uses TRBV15 with TRBJ1-1, with D hard to call. The ends were cut back, 0 bases at V and 7 bases at J, with 12 bases in the middle. The CDR3 consists of 14 residues. CDR1 and CDR2 from the germline V gene are LNHNV and YYDKDF (reference sequence). The CDR3: CATSRDPGGYEAFF. The CDR3 region has the DNA TGTGCCACCAGCAGAGACCCCGGAGGGTATGAAGCTTTCTTT.

The chain couples TRBV15 to TRBJ2-3; D remains unclear. The germline CDR1 and CDR2 sequences are LNHNV and YYDKDF (reference sequence). CDR3 length equals 16 residues. With 0 bases removed from V and 0 bases from J, the gap between germline ends came to 10 bases. The DNA for the CDR3 is TGTGCCACCAGCAGAGATCTCGTGACTAGCACAGATACGCAGTATTTT. Protein product: CATSRDLVTSTDTQYF.

V gene TRBV6-5 combines with J gene TRBJ2-7, with TRBD1 identical over 8 bases. The CDR3 runs 14 residues. Germline V gives CDR1 MNHEY, CDR2 SVGAGI. V trimming: 0 bases; J trimming: 7 bases; junction bases outside the gene matches: 5. The CDR3 region is CASSYSDRVREQYF. CDR3 bases: TGTGCCAGCAGTTACTCGGACAGGGTGAGAGAGCAGTACTTC.

This rearrangement joins TRBV25-1 to TRBJ2-5, with TRBD2 identical over 11 bases. V shed 7 bases, J shed 4 bases, and the junction held 8 bases outside the gene matches. The CDR3 consists of 15 residues. Germline V gene lookup returns CDR1 MGHDK and CDR2 SYGVNS. CDR3 sequence: CASNTPTSGGETQYF. As DNA, the CDR3 is TGTGCCAGCAACACACCCACTAGCGGGGGAGAGACCCAGTACTTC.

The J gene is TRBJ2-6, the V gene TRBV10-3; D call uncertain. This CDR3 contains 16 residues. V was cut by 9 bases and J by 0 bases, with 15 bases left in between. CDR1 is ENHRY, CDR2 SYGVKD, per germline. The chain's CDR3 is CAITADGSSGANVLTF. In DNA form, the CDR3 reads TGTGCCATAACTGCGGACGGATCCTCTGGGGCCAACGTCCTGACTTTC.

V and J are TRBV7-2 and TRBJ1-1, with TRBD1 identical over 9 bases. Germline V gene sequence: CDR1 SGHTA, CDR2 FQGNSA. The V gene end was trimmed by 3 bases and the J gene end by 11 bases; junction bases not matched to a gene: 7. The CDR3 consists of 13 residues. CDR3 DNA sequence: TGTGCCAGCAGCTTGGGACAGGGCCGGATGGCTTTCTTT. Its protein product is CASSLGQGRMAFF.

This chain links TRBV2 with TRBJ1-5; 8 nucleotides match TRBD1. In germline, CDR1 is SNHLY, CDR2 FYNNEI. With 5 bases clipped from V and 4 bases from J, the junction kept 7 bases outside the gene matches. CDR3 length: 15 residues. The CDR3 region is CASSKSDRANQPQHF. DNA of the CDR3: TGTGCCAGCAGTAAATCGGACAGGGCGAATCAGCCCCAGCATTTT.

This clone was detected a few times. The V call is TRBV10-3, the J call TRBJ1-5, with D possibly matching TRBD1 (6 bases). The V and J ends lost 0 bases and 10 bases respectively, with 10 bases between them. CDR3 length: 13 residues. Germline CDR1 ENHRY, CDR2 SYGVKD. The CDR3 nucleotides read TGTGCCATCAGTGAGTCACAGGGCTTCCCCCAGCATTTT. This translates into CAISESQGFPQHF.

The chain combines TRBV15 with TRBJ1-6; D is ambiguous. Trimming removed 0 bases at V and 13 bases at J, with 10 bases between. Germline V gene sequence: CDR1 LNHNV, CDR2 YYDKDF (reference sequence). The CDR3 is 13 residues long. CDR3 sequence reads: CATSRDGSPPLHF. The CDR3 coding sequence is TGTGCCACCAGCAGAGATGGTTCCCCGCCCCTCCACTTT.

This clone was recorded a few times. This rearrangement joins TRBV18 to TRBJ2-5; D is undetermined. Deletions cut 3 bases from V and 1 base from J, with 9 bases between. The CDR3 runs to 14 residues. Germline V CDR1 and CDR2: KGHSH, LQKENI. The CDR3 sequence is CASSPPRPQETQYF. The CDR3 DNA reads TGTGCCAGCTCACCTCCGAGGCCCCAAGAGACCCAGTACTTC.

This clone occurred a few times. This chain joins TRBV29-1 and TRBJ1-2; D not resolved. CDR1 is SQVTM and CDR2 is ANQGSEA in the germline V gene. V was pared by 1 base and J by 9 bases, with 12 bases between. This CDR3 comprises 12 residues. As DNA, the CDR3 is TGCAGCGTTGAAGCCCCCGGACTGAGCTACACCTTC. It codes for CSVEAPGLSYTF.

This CDR3 is CASSSNTVQETQYF. CDR3 nucleotides: TGCGCCAGCAGCTCCAATACAGTCCAAGAGACCCAGTACTTC. The V and J genes are TRBV5-1 and TRBJ2-5; D ambiguous. The CDR3 length is 14 residues. Trimming pared 3 bases from V and 1 base from J, leaving 10 bases between. Germline values: CDR1 SGHRS, CDR2 YFSETQ.

J is TRBJ1-1 and V is TRBV13; a possible D gene is TRBD1 (5 bases). V was clipped by 5 bases and J by 0 bases, with 13 bases between them. This CDR3 has 15 residues. Germline V gives CDR1 PRHDT, CDR2 FYEKMQ (reference sequence). DNA of the CDR3: TGTGCCAGCAGCCAACGCAGGGAGATGAACACTGAAGCTTTCTTT. Protein product: CASSQRREMNTEAFF.

The CDR3: CASSFWGARTYGYTF. The CDR3 DNA reads TGTGCCAGCAGCTTTTGGGGGGCAAGAACCTATGGCTACACCTTC. The rearrangement joins TRBV5-6 to TRBJ1-2; tentative D call: TRBD1 (6 bases). Germline V gives CDR1 SGHDT, CDR2 YYEEEE. The CDR3 runs 15 residues. With 2 bases removed from V and 4 bases from J, the gap between germline ends came to 15 bases.

The V gene is TRBV2, the J gene TRBJ1-1; D unresolved. Trimming removed 4 bases at V and 4 bases at J, with 13 bases between. The CDR3 has 14 amino acids. Per the germline V gene, CDR1 is SNHLY and CDR2 is FYNNEI. The CDR3 is CASSVGGLATEAFF. The CDR3 coding sequence is TGTGCCAGCAGTGTGGGAGGGTTGGCCACTGAAGCTTTCTTT.

The chain is built from TRBV5-6 and TRBJ2-1; TRBD2 matches at 12 bases. Germline assignment: CDR1 SGHDT and CDR2 YYEEEE. Losses at the gene ends were 1 base for V and 8 bases for J; bases not matched to a gene: 10. This CDR3 is 17 amino acids long. The DNA for the CDR3 is TGTGCCAGCAGCTTGCGTACACTAGCGGGGGGCCAGTATGAGCAGTTCTTC. The encoded protein is CASSLRTLAGGQYEQFF.

The CDR3, as DNA: TGTGCCACCAGCAGGAGGGACACTTCTAACTATGGCTACACCTTC. It encodes CATSRRDTSNYGYTF. The chain recombines TRBV15 with TRBJ1-2; possible D gene TRBD1, 6 bases. Trimming stripped 3 bases from V and 0 bases from J, with 11 bases between. CDR3 length: 15 amino acids. CDR1 is LNHNV, CDR2 YYDKDF, per germline (reference sequence).

Here the CDR3 DNA reads TGCGCCAGCCGGCAAGCGGGGTACCAAGAGACCCAGTACTTC. Amino acid sequence: CASRQAGYQETQYF. This chain links TRBV5-1 with TRBJ2-5; 7 nucleotides line up with TRBD2. The CDR3 is made up of 14 amino acids. Unmatched junction bases numbered 6, after V lost 7 bases and J lost 0 bases. CDR1 and CDR2 (germline): SGHRS, YFSETQ.

The rearrangement uses TRBV29-1 and TRBJ1-1; D is undetermined. Trimming took 8 bases from V and 0 from J, leaving 10 bases between them. CDR1 SQVTM and CDR2 ANQGSEA come from the germline V gene. The CDR3 sequence is 12 residues long. The CDR3 region has the DNA TGCAGCCTTTCTTCGTTGAACACTGAAGCTTTCTTT. Translated: CSLSSLNTEAFF.

This clone turned up a few times. This specimen includes other DNA sequences encoding the same CDR3. The V and J genes are TRBV29-1 and TRBJ2-3; a weak D match, TRBD1 (5 bases). CDR1 is SQVTM, CDR2 ANQGSEA, per germline. V was clipped by 6 bases and J by 2 bases, with 9 bases between them. CDR3 length: 12 residues. The CDR3 region is CSVLTDTDTQYF. For the CDR3, the DNA is TGCAGCGTCCTGACAGACACAGATACGCAGTATTTT.